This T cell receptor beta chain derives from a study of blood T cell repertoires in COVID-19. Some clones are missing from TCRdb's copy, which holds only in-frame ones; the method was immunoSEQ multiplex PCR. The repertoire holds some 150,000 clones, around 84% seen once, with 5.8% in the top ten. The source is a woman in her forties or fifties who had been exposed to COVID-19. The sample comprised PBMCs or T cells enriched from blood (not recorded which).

The DNA of the CDR3 is TGTGCCAGCAGTTTTTCCATGCTAGCGGGGGTTGAGCAGTTCTTC. Translation gives CASSFSMLAGVEQFF. The chain recombines TRBV2 with TRBJ2-1, with TRBD2 matching 10 bases. Germline V gene lookup returns CDR1 SNHLY and CDR2 FYNNEI. J was trimmed by 9 bases and V by 5 bases; bases with no gene match: 10. The CDR3 spans 15 residues.